The sequence of this T cell receptor beta chain was determined in a study of cytomegalovirus exposure and HLA in healthy donors. Study findings and constraints: One later analysis, an examination of the 100 to 150 validation repertoires, found that first-cohort TCR clusters tended to co-occur in them. Specificity for CMV antigens was confirmed in vitro for a few of the CMV-associated chains. The majority of TCR sequences were rare, yet some public TCRs appeared in many donors. Investigators reported 164 TCR beta chains as tied to cytomegalovirus.

This clone was counted only a few times. Its antigen is unknown. Trimming removed 5 bases from V and 4 bases from J; junction bases left unmatched: 3. Per the germline V gene, CDR1 is ENHRY and CDR2 is SYGVKD. The CDR3 is 14 amino acids. Clones were read by immunoSEQ multiplex PCR, and TCRdb kept only the in-frame ones, dropping some. The table lists fewer than 400,000 clones, around 86% of them singletons, with 0.75% to 0.85% in the top ten. Sequenced input: PBMCs. The source is a woman aged 18-29 years in good health and CMV-seronegative. J is TRBJ2-2 and V is TRBV10-3; 8 positions agree with TRBD1. CDR3 sequence (DNA): TGTGCCATCAGTCCAGGGGGCGTCACCGGGGAGCTGTTTTTT. Its translation is CAISPGGVTGELFF.